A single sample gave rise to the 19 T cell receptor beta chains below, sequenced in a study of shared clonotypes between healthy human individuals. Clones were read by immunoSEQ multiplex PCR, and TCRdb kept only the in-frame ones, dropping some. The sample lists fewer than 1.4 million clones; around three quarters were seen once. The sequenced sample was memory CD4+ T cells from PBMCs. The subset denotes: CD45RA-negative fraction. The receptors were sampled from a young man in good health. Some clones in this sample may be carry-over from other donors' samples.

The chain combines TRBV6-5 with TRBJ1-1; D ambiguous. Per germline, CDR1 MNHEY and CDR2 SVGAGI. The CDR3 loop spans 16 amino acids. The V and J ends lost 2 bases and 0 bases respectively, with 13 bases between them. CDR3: CASSYGGGRLNTEAFF. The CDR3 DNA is TGTGCCAGCAGTTACGGAGGCGGCAGGCTGAACACTGAAGCTTTCTTT.

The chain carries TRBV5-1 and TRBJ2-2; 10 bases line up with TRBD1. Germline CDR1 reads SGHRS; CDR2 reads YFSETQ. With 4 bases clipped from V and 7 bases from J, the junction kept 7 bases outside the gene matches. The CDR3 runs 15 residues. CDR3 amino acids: CASSPGTGVNGELFF. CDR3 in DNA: TGCGCCAGCAGCCCCGGGACAGGGGTTAACGGGGAGCTGTTTTTT.

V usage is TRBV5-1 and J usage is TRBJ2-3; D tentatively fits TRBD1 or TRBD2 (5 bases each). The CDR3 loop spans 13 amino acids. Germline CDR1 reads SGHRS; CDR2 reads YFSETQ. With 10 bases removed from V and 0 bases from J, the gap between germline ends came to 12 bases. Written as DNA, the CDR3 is TGCGCCGGCCGGGACGGTAGCACAGATACGCAGTATTTT. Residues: CAGRDGSTDTQYF.

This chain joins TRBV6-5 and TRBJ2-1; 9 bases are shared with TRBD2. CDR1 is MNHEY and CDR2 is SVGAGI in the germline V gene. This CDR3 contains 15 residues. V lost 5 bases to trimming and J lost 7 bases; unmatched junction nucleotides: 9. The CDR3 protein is CASSTLAGTVNEQFF. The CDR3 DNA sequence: TGTGCCAGCAGTACTCTAGCGGGGACGGTTAATGAGCAGTTCTTC.

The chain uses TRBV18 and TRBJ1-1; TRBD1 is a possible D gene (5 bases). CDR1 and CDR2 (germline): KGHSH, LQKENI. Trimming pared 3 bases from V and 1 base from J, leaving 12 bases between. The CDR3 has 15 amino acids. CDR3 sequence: CASSPRDGTNTEAFF. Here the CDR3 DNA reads TGTGCCAGCTCACCGAGGGACGGAACGAACACTGAAGCTTTCTTT. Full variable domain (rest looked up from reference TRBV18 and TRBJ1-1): NAGVMQNPRHLVRRRGQEARLRCSPMKGHSHVYWYRQLPEEGLKFMVYLQKENIIDESGMPKERFSAEFPKEGPSILRIQQVVRGDSAAYFCASSPRDGTNTEAFFGQGTRLTVV.

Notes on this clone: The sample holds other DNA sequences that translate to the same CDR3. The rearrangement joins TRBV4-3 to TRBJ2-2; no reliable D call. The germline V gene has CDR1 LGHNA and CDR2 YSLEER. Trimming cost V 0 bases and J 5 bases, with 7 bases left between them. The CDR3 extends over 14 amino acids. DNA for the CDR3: TGCGCCAGCAGCCAAGATATGGGGACCGGGGAGCTGTTTTTT. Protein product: CASSQDMGTGELFF.

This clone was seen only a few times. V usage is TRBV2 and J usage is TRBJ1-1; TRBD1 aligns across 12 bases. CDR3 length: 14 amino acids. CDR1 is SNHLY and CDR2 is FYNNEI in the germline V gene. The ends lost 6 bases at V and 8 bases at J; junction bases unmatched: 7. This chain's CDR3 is CASSLFGTGGEAFF. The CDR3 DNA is TGTGCCAGCAGCCTCTTTGGGACAGGGGGCGAAGCTTTCTTT.

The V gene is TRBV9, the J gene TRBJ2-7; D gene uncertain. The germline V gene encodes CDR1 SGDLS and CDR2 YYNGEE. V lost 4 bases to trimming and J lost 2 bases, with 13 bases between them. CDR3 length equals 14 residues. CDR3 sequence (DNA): TGTGCCAGCAGCCCCCGTTTGGGAACCTACGAGCAGTACTTC. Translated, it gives CASSPRLGTYEQYF.

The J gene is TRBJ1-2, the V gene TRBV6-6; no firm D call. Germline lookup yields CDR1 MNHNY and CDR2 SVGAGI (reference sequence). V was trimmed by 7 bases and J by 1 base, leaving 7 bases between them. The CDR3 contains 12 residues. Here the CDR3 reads CASTPRNYGYTF. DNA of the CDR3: TGTGCCAGCACCCCACGTAACTATGGCTACACCTTC.

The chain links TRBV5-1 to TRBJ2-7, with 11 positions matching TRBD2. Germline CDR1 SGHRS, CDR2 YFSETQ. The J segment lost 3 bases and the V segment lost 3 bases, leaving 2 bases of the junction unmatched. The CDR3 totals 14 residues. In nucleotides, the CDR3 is TGCGCCAGCAGCTGGGGACTAGCGGACTACGAGCAGTACTTC. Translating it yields CASSWGLADYEQYF. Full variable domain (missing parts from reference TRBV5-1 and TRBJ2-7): KAGVTQTPRYLIKTRGQQVTLSCSPISGHRSVSWYQQTPGQGLQFLFEYFSETQRNKGNFPGRFSGRQFSNSRSEMNVSTLELGDSALYLCASSWGLADYEQYFGPGTRLTVT.

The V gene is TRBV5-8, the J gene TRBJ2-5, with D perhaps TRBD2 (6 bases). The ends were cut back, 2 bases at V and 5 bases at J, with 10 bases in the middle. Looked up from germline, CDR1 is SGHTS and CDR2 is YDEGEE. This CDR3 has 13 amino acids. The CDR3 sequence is CASSFGSWETQYF. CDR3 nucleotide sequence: TGTGCCAGCAGCTTCGGGAGTTGGGAGACCCAGTACTTC.

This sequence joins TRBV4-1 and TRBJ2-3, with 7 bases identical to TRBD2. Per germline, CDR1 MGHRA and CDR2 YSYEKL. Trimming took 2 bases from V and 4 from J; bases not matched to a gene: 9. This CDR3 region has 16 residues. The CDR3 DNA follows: TGCGCCAGCAGCCAACTGGGGAGGGAAAGGGCAGATACGCAGTATTTT. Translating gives CASSQLGRERADTQYF.

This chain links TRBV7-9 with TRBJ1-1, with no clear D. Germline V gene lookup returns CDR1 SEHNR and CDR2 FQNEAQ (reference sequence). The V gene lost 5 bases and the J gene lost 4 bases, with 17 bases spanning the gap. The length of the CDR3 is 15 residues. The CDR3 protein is CASSQSGVPITEAFF. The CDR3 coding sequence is TGTGCCAGCAGCCAATCCGGGGTGCCGATCACTGAAGCTTTCTTT.

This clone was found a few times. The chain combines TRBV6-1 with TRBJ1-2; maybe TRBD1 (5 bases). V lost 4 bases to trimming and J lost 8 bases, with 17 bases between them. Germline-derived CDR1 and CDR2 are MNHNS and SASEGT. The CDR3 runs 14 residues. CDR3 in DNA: TGTGCCAGCAGTGCGACGGTGAGGGGTAGGGGCTACACCTTC. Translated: CASSATVRGRGYTF.

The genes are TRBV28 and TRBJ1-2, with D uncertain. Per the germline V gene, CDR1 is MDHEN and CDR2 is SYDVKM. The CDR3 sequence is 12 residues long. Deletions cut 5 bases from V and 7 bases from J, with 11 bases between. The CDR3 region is CASSIQTGGYTF. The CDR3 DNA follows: TGTGCCAGCAGTATCCAGACGGGTGGCTACACCTTC.

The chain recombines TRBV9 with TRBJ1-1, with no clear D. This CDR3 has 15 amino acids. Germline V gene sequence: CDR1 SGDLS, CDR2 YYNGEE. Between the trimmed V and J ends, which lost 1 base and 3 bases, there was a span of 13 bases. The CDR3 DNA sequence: TGTGCCAGCAGCGTACTCGGAAACAGTTACACTGAAGCTTTCTTT. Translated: CASSVLGNSYTEAFF.

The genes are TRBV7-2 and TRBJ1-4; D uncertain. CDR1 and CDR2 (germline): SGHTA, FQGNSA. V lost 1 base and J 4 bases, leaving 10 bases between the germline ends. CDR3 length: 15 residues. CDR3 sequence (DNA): TGTGCCAGCAGCTTAGGGTCAGGTCTTAATGAAAAACTGTTTTTT. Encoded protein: CASSLGSGLNEKLFF.

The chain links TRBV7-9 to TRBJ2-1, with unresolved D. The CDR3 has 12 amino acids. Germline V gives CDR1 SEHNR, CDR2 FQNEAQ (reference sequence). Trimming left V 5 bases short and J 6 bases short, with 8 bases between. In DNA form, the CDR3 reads TGTGCCAGCAGCACCTCCCTCAATGAGCAGTTCTTC. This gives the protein CASSTSLNEQFF.

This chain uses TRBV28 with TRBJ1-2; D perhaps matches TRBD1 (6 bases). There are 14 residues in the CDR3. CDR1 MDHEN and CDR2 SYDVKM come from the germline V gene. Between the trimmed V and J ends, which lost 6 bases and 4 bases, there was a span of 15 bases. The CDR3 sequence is CASRLQGRGYGYTF. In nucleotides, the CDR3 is TGTGCCAGCAGGTTACAGGGAAGAGGCTATGGCTACACCTTC.